This TCR beta chain was sequenced during a study of spatial heterogeneity in lung cancer. TCRdb used MiXCR to reprocess the 5' RACE reads, holding one entry per CDR3 protein. The table lists some 83,000 distinct CDR3 sequences, approximately 18% of them singletons. Trimming cost V 2 bases and J 4 bases; bases outside gene matches: 7. The germline gives CDR1 LGHDT, CDR2 YNNKEL (reference sequence). CDR3 length equals 15 residues. Time point defined: sample taken at primary tumor resection. Whole RNA came from tumor, nontumor lung or frozen PBMC and was sequenced without being sorted. The gene calls are TRBV3-1 and TRBJ2-7, with 8 nucleotides matching TRBD2. The sequence was obtained from a male donor with early-stage non-small cell lung cancer. The sequencing used PBMCs, collected at surgery. For the CDR3, the DNA is TGTGCCAGCAGCCAAACCGGGACTAGACCTTACGAGCAGTACTTC. Translating it yields CASSQTGTRPYEQYF.